The rows below give T cell receptor beta chains drawn from one sample of a study of technical replicates of blood from several donors. Profiling relied on immunoSEQ multiplex PCR, and the TCRdb table lists in-frame clones only, not all of them. The table has some 90,000 clones, 85% to 95% seen once. The sequencing sample was made of T cells isolated from PBMCs. Source of these receptors: a human donor in good health. CDR3s include the opening cysteine and the closing phenylalanine or tryptophan. D genes are given only for firm matches. Part of the rows lack a size; the others show once, few, many or a class for expanded clones.

once - TRBJ2-2 TRBV5-8 TGTGCCAGCAGCTTGGGGCAGGGCTTCACCGGGGAGCTGTTTTTT CASSLGQGFTGELFF
- - TRBJ2-1 TRBV5-1 TGCGCCAGCAGCTTGGACGATCCGATCCGGGAGCAGTTCTTC CASSLDDPIREQFF
- - TRBJ1-3 TRBV7-8 TGTGCCAGCAGCCTCGTAGGAGGATGGAGCTCTGGAAACACCATATATTTT CASSLVGGWSSGNTIYF
- - TRBJ1-1 TRBV19 TGTGCCAGTAGTATTGTAAATCGGGAGAACACTGAAGCTTTCTTT CASSIVNRENTEAFF
- - TRBJ1-2 TRBV10-3 TGTGCCATCAGTGAGTACAGAGCTAACTATGGCTACACCTTC CAISEYRANYGYTF
- TRBD1 TRBJ2-6 TRBV19 TGTGCCAGTAGTTTGAGGGACAGGGGGCCTGGGGCCAACGTCCTGACTTTC CASSLRDRGPGANVLTF
- - TRBJ2-7 TRBV30 TGTGCCTGGAGCCGACAACCGAGCTCCTACGAGCAGTACTTC CAWSRQPSSYEQYF
- TRBD1 TRBJ1-2 TRBV30 TGTGCCTGGACCTCTCAGGGGGACTATGGCTACACCTTC CAWTSQGDYGYTF
once TRBD2 TRBJ2-7 TRBV4-2 TGTGCCAGCAGCCAACTACTAGCGGGAGACGCCGAGCAGTACTTC CASSQLLAGDAEQYF
- TRBD1 TRBJ2-1 TRBV30 TGTGCCTGGGATGATGGGACAGGGTCCGAGCAGTTCTTC CAWDDGTGSEQFF
- - TRBJ2-1 TRBV10-1 TGCGCCAGCAGTAAGGACATCTACAATGAGCAGTTCTTC CASSKDIYNEQFF
- - TRBJ1-2 TRBV2 TGTGCCAGCAGTGAGACTATTTATGGCTACACCTTC CASSETIYGYTF
- TRBD1 TRBJ1-2 TRBV30 TGTGCCTGGGGACAGGGCAGCGGCTACACCTTC CAWGQGSGYTF
- - TRBJ2-7 TRBV11-2 TGTGCCAGCAGCTTAGGCGGTTCCTACGAGCAGTACTTC CASSLGGSYEQYF
- - TRBJ1-1 TRBV7-9 TGTGCCAGCACCCAACTTGTGGAAGCTTTCTTT CASTQLVEAFF
- - TRBJ1-1 TRBV5-1 TGCGCCAGCAGCTTGCTTCAGGATAACACTGAAGCTTTCTTT CASSLLQDNTEAFF
- - TRBJ2-5 TRBV6-1 TGTGCCAGCGGCAGGGCTCGGGAGACCCAGTACTTC CASGRARETQYF
- TRBD2 TRBJ2-5 TRBV7-2 TGTGCCAGCAGCTTAGTAGCGGGAGTGGTGAGAGAGACCCAGTACTTC CASSLVAGVVRETQYF
- - TRBJ1-3 TRBV5-5 TGTGCCAGCAGCTTGGGGGCCAGCTCTGGAAACACCATATATTTT CASSLGASSGNTIYF
- TRBD1 TRBJ1-1 TRBV4-2 TGTGCCAGCAGCCAAGGGGGCGGGCAGGGGGAGACTGAAGCTTTCTTT CASSQGGGQGETEAFF
- TRBD2 TRBJ2-7 TRBV7-9 TGTGCCAGCAGCTTTAGGACTAGCGGAGGCCCCCTTTACGAGCAGTACTTC CASSFRTSGGPLYEQYF
- - TRBJ1-5 TRBV19 TGTGCCAGTAGTATAGCGCAGGGTAGCAATCAGCCCCAGCATTTT CASSIAQGSNQPQHF
- - TRBJ1-1 TRBV11-3 TGTGCCAGCAGCACTTCGGGGGGCATCACTGAAGCTTTCTTT CASSTSGGITEAFF
few - TRBJ1-5 TRBV27 TGTGCCAGCGGGCTACTGAGCCAGCCCCAGCATTTT CASGLLSQPQHF
few - TRBJ1-5 TRBV21-1 TGTGCCAGCAGCAAAAGGCAGGCGGGGCCCTTCAATCAGCCCCAGCATTTT CASSKRQAGPFNQPQHF
- TRBD2 TRBJ2-5 TRBV29-1 TGCAGCGTTGTTTCTAGCGGGAGGGCCTTGGAGACCCAGTACTTC CSVVSSGRALETQYF
- - TRBJ2-7 TRBV5-4 TGTGCCAGCAGCTTGGGGGCTAGCGTTCACCCCGGTTACGAGCAGTACTTC CASSLGASVHPGYEQYF
once - TRBJ2-2 TRBV5-1 TGCGCCAGCAGACCCAACTCAGGGGAATACAGCACCGGGGAGCTGTTTTTT CASRPNSGEYSTGELFF
- TRBD1 TRBJ2-6 TRBV4-3 TGCGCCAGCAGCCGGGCCGGCAGGGGGAGCTCTGGGGCCAACGTCCTGACTTTC CASSRAGRGSSGANVLTF
- TRBD2 TRBJ2-1 TRBV30 TGTGCCTGGAGTGTATTAGCGGGAGGTGGGGGGCAGTTCTTC CAWSVLAGGGGQFF
- - TRBJ2-3 TRBV6-1 TGTGCCAGCAGTGAATTTCCGGGAATCACCCCAGATACGCAGTATTTT CASSEFPGITPDTQYF
- - TRBJ1-4 TRBV27 TGTGCCAGCAGCCCTACTCCCTCTCTTAATGAAAAACTGTTTTTT CASSPTPSLNEKLFF
once TRBD1 TRBJ1-1 TRBV25-1 TGTGCCAGCAGTGATAACAGGGGACGAAACACTGAAGCTTTCTTT CASSDNRGRNTEAFF